This TCR beta chain comes out of a study of blood T cell repertoires in COVID-19. Study background: There were acute and convalescent COVID-19 samples, and they came from the United States, Italy and Spain. The cDNA or gDNA used as material had been derived from T cells, B-cell-depleted T cells, or PBMCs.

In the authors' workflow: From reference gene primer amplification, estimates of nucleated cell counts were derived. Sequenced by immunoSEQ multiplex PCR; TCRdb stores in-frame clones only, minus some. That table supplies the V and J calls and clone size; D and trimming were determined from the DNA. The repertoire includes over 120,000 clones, roughly 81% of them detected once, and roughly 9% sits in the top ten. Germline assignment: CDR1 SGHRS and CDR2 YFSETQ. V was clipped by 0 bases and J by 4 bases, with 13 bases between them. The CDR3 loop spans 15 amino acids. The TCR originated in a woman aged 45-60 years with active or convalescent COVID-19. What was sequenced was peripheral blood. This chain links TRBV5-1 with TRBJ1-1; tentatively, D is TRBD1 (6 bases). CDR3 bases: TGCGCCAGCAGCTTGGTCGCAGGGGAGAGCACTGAAGCTTTCTTT. Protein sequence: CASSLVAGESTEAFF.